A single sample is the source of the 24 T cell receptor beta chains below, sequenced in a study of blood T cell repertoires in COVID-19. TCRdb's table, derived via immunoSEQ multiplex PCR, lists solely in-frame clones and lacks some. The sample yields more than 90,000 clones, 85% seen once. Sequencing input: peripheral blood. These receptors were taken from a woman aged 70-85 years with active or convalescent COVID-19.

The rearrangement links TRBV27 to TRBJ1-5; D gene uncertain. The length of the CDR3 is 13 residues. Per germline, CDR1 MNHEY and CDR2 SMNVEV (reference sequence). Trimming took off 2 bases at V and 5 bases at J, with 7 bases between the two ends. The CDR3 here is CASSLRVDQPQHF. In nucleotides, the CDR3 is TGTGCCAGCAGTTTACGAGTCGATCAGCCCCAGCATTTT.

The genes are TRBV27 and TRBJ1-2; possible D gene TRBD1, 6 bases. The CDR3 totals 15 residues. Trimming pared 5 bases from V and 3 bases from J, leaving 16 bases between. Looked up from germline, CDR1 is MNHEY and CDR2 is SMNVEV (reference sequence). In nucleotides, the CDR3 is TGTGCCAGCAGTGGGGGGGCTTTGGGGGACTATGGCTACACCTTC. Its translation: CASSGGALGDYGYTF.

The rearrangement uses TRBV24-1 and TRBJ1-2; 9 bases map to TRBD1. V shed 4 bases and J 6 bases; nucleotides not matched to a gene: 11. The CDR3 has 16 residues. Germline V lookup: CDR1 KGHDR, CDR2 SFDVKD. In nucleotides, the CDR3 is TGTGCCACCAGTGACTCAGGACAGGGGAGCGGGAATGGCTACACCTTC. Translation: CATSDSGQGSGNGYTF.

The gene calls are TRBV5-1 and TRBJ2-7; 7 bases match TRBD2. V was pared by 0 bases and J by 0 bases, with 9 bases of the junction left unmatched. The CDR3 consists of 17 residues. The germline gives CDR1 SGHRS, CDR2 YFSETQ. CDR3 in DNA: TGCGCCAGCAGCTTGGCCGGGGGGAGCCCAACCTCCTACGAGCAGTACTTC. This encodes CASSLAGGSPTSYEQYF.

In its sample, this clone was seen once. The rearrangement uses TRBV3-1 (or the pseudogene TRBV3-2) and TRBJ1-6; D possibly corresponds to TRBD1 (6 bases). Germline-derived CDR1 and CDR2 are LGHDT and YNNKEL (reference sequence). The V end lost 4 bases, the J end lost 0 bases, and 10 bases lay between the germline ends. The CDR3 length is 16 residues. The chain's CDR3 is CASSRRGGSYNSPLHF. The CDR3 coding sequence is TGTGCCAGCAGCCGGAGAGGGGGCTCCTATAATTCACCCCTCCACTTT.

The V gene is TRBV11-2, the J gene TRBJ1-1, with 7 positions matching TRBD1. Looked up from germline, CDR1 is SGHAT and CDR2 is FQNNGV. This CDR3 contains 16 residues. J was trimmed by 0 bases and V by 0 bases; bases with no gene match: 4. The chain's CDR3 is CASSLDRGQLNTEAFF. CDR3 bases: TGTGCCAGCAGCTTAGATCGGGGACAGTTGAACACTGAAGCTTTCTTT.

This chain uses TRBV12-1 with TRBJ2-1; the table's D call, TRBD2, was not checked against the DNA. TRBV12-1 constitutes a pseudogene. The CDR3 covers 15 residues. The CDR3 is CASSAPGTSGGVEFF. The CDR3 coding sequence is TGTGCCAGCAGCGCCCCAGGGACTAGCGGGGGGGTGGAGTTCTTC.

The chain employs TRBV18 and TRBJ2-3; 9 bases are shared with TRBD2. Germline CDR1 and CDR2: KGHSH and LQKENI. V lost 2 bases to trimming and J lost 1 base; unmatched junction nucleotides: 7. The length of the CDR3 is 17 residues. The CDR3 DNA sequence: TGTGCCAGCTCACCATTAAGGCGACTAGCGGGCACAGATACGCAGTATTTT. Encoded protein: CASSPLRRLAGTDTQYF.

In its sample, this clone was seen a few times. This rearrangement joins TRBV9 to TRBJ1-1; D is possibly TRBD1 (6 bases). Germline values: CDR1 SGDLS, CDR2 YYNGEE. With 3 bases removed from V and 1 base from J, the gap between germline ends came to 16 bases. The CDR3 runs 16 residues. The CDR3: CASSATLQGGNTEAFF. As DNA, the CDR3 is TGTGCCAGCAGCGCCACTTTACAGGGTGGGAACACTGAAGCTTTCTTT.

The gene calls are TRBV10-3 and TRBJ2-1; 8 nucleotides agree with TRBD1. Trimming removed 5 bases from V and 5 bases from J; junction bases left unmatched: 5. The CDR3 length is 14 residues. Germline lookup yields CDR1 ENHRY and CDR2 SYGVKD. CDR3 region: CAISYQGAHNEQFF. In nucleotides, the CDR3 is TGTGCCATCAGTTACCAGGGGGCACACAATGAGCAGTTCTTC.

V is TRBV7-2 and J is TRBJ2-7; TRBD2 matches at 9 bases. The V segment lost 5 bases and the J segment 0 bases; nucleotides outside the gene matches: 2. The length of the CDR3 is 14 residues. CDR1 and CDR2 (germline): SGHTA, FQGNSA. CDR3 in DNA: TGTGCCAGCAGCCGTAGCGGGAGCTCCTACGAGCAGTACTTC. Translated, it gives CASSRSGSSYEQYF.

This clone was detected a few times. This rearrangement joins TRBV7-9 to TRBJ1-2; weak D call: TRBD1 (5 bases). V was pared by 4 bases and J by 6 bases, with 15 bases between. The CDR3 is 14 amino acids. CDR1 is SEHNR and CDR2 is FQNEAQ in the germline V gene (reference sequence). The CDR3 coding sequence is TGTGCCAGCAGCTCCCGTGGGGCGTGGGATGGCTACACCTTC. Translation: CASSSRGAWDGYTF.

V usage is TRBV5-8 and J usage is TRBJ1-1; D uncertain. Trimming removed 7 bases from V and 7 bases from J, with 11 bases in between. CDR3 size: 11 residues. Per germline, CDR1 SGHTS and CDR2 YDEGEE. The DNA for the CDR3 is TGTGCCAGCTCACGAAGACATGAAGCTTTCTTT. Translation gives CASSRRHEAFF.

This sequence joins TRBV7-9 and TRBJ2-3; D unresolved. Germline CDR1 is SEHNR and CDR2 is FQNEAQ (reference sequence). CDR3 length: 13 residues. Trimming removed 7 bases from V and 1 base from J, with 9 bases in between. Written as DNA, the CDR3 is TGTGCCAGCAAACCGCCGGGCACAGATACGCAGTATTTT. As protein: CASKPPGTDTQYF.

Regarding this clone: The same CDR3 is also encoded by other DNA sequences in this sample. The J gene is TRBJ1-2, the V gene TRBV7-2; 8 bases align to TRBD1. Per the germline V gene, CDR1 is SGHTA and CDR2 is FQGNSA. Losses at the gene ends were 4 bases for V and 4 bases for J; bases not matched to a gene: 2. There are 13 residues in the CDR3. CDR3 loop: CASSSTGGYGYTF. The CDR3, as DNA: TGTGCCAGCAGCTCAACAGGGGGCTATGGCTACACCTTC.

This chain joins TRBV4-1 and TRBJ1-2; a possible D gene is TRBD1 (6 bases). CDR1 is MGHRA and CDR2 is YSYEKL in the germline V gene. This CDR3 spans 15 amino acids. Trimming cost V 1 base and J 5 bases, with 14 bases left between them. This CDR3 reads CASSQAGASGYGYTF. The CDR3 bases are TGCGCCAGCAGCCAAGCAGGGGCCTCCGGGTATGGCTACACCTTC.

This clone showed up just once. The CDR3 DNA reads TGTGCCAGCAGTTTAGTAGGGGCTGGGGCCAACGTCCTGACTTTC. This gives the protein CASSLVGAGANVLTF. V and J are TRBV27 and TRBJ2-6, with D possibly matching TRBD1 (5 bases). CDR1 MNHEY and CDR2 SMNVEV come from the germline V gene (reference sequence). V dropped 2 bases and J dropped 2 bases, with 7 bases sitting between them. CDR3 length: 15 amino acids. The full variable domain, in which reference TRBV27 and TRBJ2-6 provide the parts outside the CDR3, is EAQVTQNPRYLITVTGKKLTVTCSQNMNHEYMSWYRQDPGLGLRQIYYSMNVEVTDKGDVPEGYKVSRKEKRNFPLILESPSPNQTSLYFCASSLVGAGANVLTFGAGSRLTVL.

The rearrangement uses TRBV9 and TRBJ2-7; D is uncertain. Germline V gives CDR1 SGDLS, CDR2 YYNGEE. There are 15 residues in the CDR3. Trimming cost V 0 bases and J 3 bases, with 13 bases left between them. CDR3 nucleotide sequence: TGTGCCAGCAGCGTAGAGTTAGCCCCTCGCTACGAGCAGTACTTC. As protein: CASSVELAPRYEQYF.

This clone has a handful of counts. The chain is built from TRBV28 and TRBJ1-5, with 10 bases that match TRBD1. The trim removed 9 bases at V and 2 bases at J, leaving 4 bases unmatched. From germline, CDR1 is MDHEN and CDR2 SYDVKM. The CDR3 covers 14 residues. The CDR3 reads CASGTGDGNQPQHF. The CDR3 nucleotides are TGTGCCAGTGGGACAGGGGACGGCAATCAGCCCCAGCATTTT.

This chain joins TRBV19 and TRBJ2-1; TRBD2 aligns across 10 bases. CDR1 is LNHDA, CDR2 SQIVND, per germline (reference sequence). This CDR3 spans 17 amino acids. V lost 1 base, J lost 7 bases, and 10 bases stayed unmatched. CDR3 region: CASSIGSASGSRNEQFF. The DNA of the CDR3 is TGTGCCAGTAGTATAGGGTCGGCTAGCGGGAGTCGGAATGAGCAGTTCTTC.

The J gene is TRBJ2-7, the V gene TRBV3-1 (or the pseudogene TRBV3-2), with 9 bases identical to TRBD1. Germline CDR1 reads LGHDT; CDR2 reads YNNKEL (reference sequence). Germline trimming cut 7 bases from V and 6 bases from J; bases unmatched to any gene: 4. The CDR3 is made up of 12 amino acids. CDR3 region: CASKDRGAEQYF. The CDR3 DNA is TGTGCCAGCAAGGACAGGGGCGCCGAGCAGTACTTC.

This clone showed up just a few times. The rearrangement links TRBV18 to TRBJ1-1; D might be TRBD1 (6 bases). The CDR3 is 17 residues long. Germline values: CDR1 KGHSH, CDR2 LQKENI. The V gene lost 2 bases and the J gene lost 11 bases, with 27 bases spanning the gap. The CDR3: CASSPISNRAITEGAFF. As DNA, the CDR3 is TGTGCCAGCTCACCAATATCAAACAGGGCGATAACAGAAGGGGCTTTCTTT.

The chain uses TRBV19 and TRBJ1-2; D unclear. The germline V gene has CDR1 LNHDA and CDR2 SQIVND (reference sequence). The V end was cut by 0 bases, the J end by 3 bases, with 11 bases between. The CDR3 has 15 amino acids. For the CDR3, the DNA is TGTGCCAGTAGTATAGATTTCCCAGGCGACTATGGCTACACCTTC. Protein: CASSIDFPGDYGYTF. Full variable domain (missing parts from reference TRBV19 and TRBJ1-2): DGGITQSPKYLFRKEGQNVTLSCEQNLNHDAMYWYRQDPGQGLRLIYYSQIVNDFQKGDIAEGYSVSREKKESFPLTVTSAQKNPTAFYLCASSIDFPGDYGYTFGSGTRLTVV.

This clone has at least ten counts. The chain recombines TRBV29-1 with TRBJ1-2; tentatively, D is TRBD1 (6 bases). CDR1 and CDR2 from the germline V gene are SQVTM and ANQGSEA. The V end was cut by 6 bases, the J end by 1 base, with 9 bases between. The CDR3 length is 12 residues. In DNA form, the CDR3 reads TGCAGCGTGAGGGGGGGTAACTATGGCTACACCTTC. This translates into CSVRGGNYGYTF.